A single T cell receptor (beta chain) is shown here with its context. This clone was picked up one time. Its antigen is not yet known. Within one base of it there is no much larger clone, and no base qualities were kept. The CDR3 starts with the cysteine, ends with the phenylalanine, and has 16 residues. Only the CDR3 DNA stays, 48 bases, in frame from base 1. The germline V gene yields SGHDT for CDR1 and YYEEEE for CDR2. The V end loses 1 base and the J end loses 2 bases, and a stretch of 12 bases separates them. This entry is derived from a study of blood T cell repertoires in COVID-19 (dated by TCRdb to about 2020). Describing the broader study: Samples covering the acute and convalescent phases of COVID-19 were provided by collaborators in the United States, Italy and Spain. The material from the prospective study consisted of cDNA or gDNA derived from T cells, B-cell-depleted T cells, or PBMCs. Subjects who had been exposed to COVID-19, were actively infected with it, or had recovered from it provided the deeply sampled blood TCRbeta repertoires that made up the dataset. The repertoires were released in a freely available public database intended as a resource for research on the immune response to SARS-CoV-2. Samples were obtained from the ongoing ImmuneRACE study (first 160 participants) and from 950 to 1,500 subjects provided by 6 global collaborators. Nearly every sample came with metadata listing a de-identified subject ID, COVID-19 status, age in years and sex. Where available, HLA class I and class II types were obtained from metadata supplied by the sample provider rather than from assay-based typing. Broader findings and caveats from the paper: The amount of clinical and demographic metadata varied by source and participant and was provided uncurated.

Participants in the prospective study were enrolled through a virtual design, were aged about 18 to 89 years, and lived in approximately 25 United States geographic areas. Cohort assignment in the prospective study relied on participant-reported clinical history from a screening survey and a study questionnaire. Recovered participants in ImmuneRACE Cohort 3 were defined as having two consecutive negative NP/OP PCR tests, clearance from a healthcare professional, or resolution of symptoms. In the prospective study, mobile phlebotomists collected whole blood, serum and a nasopharyngeal or oropharyngeal swab from each participant. Additional blood draws and questionnaires over an approximately two-month period could optionally be provided by prospective study participants. Prospective study blood samples were shipped either frozen or at room temperature before DNA extraction. TCRbeta CDR3 regions were amplified from genomic DNA using the immunoSEQ Assay, a bias-controlled multiplex PCR. As for the authors' bioinformatics: The number of nucleated cells in each sample was estimated from the amplification of reference gene primers within the assay. Sequence reads were collapsed and filtered to measure the absolute abundance of every unique TCRbeta CDR3 rearrangement. For each sample, productive Simpson clonality was calculated as the square root of Simpson's diversity index over productive rearrangements. As stored in TCRdb, this immuneACCESS dataset retains in-frame rearrangements with V and J assigned. A fraction of the clones does not appear; measured against another copy, unresolved V genes explain less than half of the discrepancy, and the remainder lacks a known reason. V and J calls and clone size are copied from that table; D and trimming were computed from the DNA. This sample gives some 130,000 clones in total; around 80% of them show up just once. The ten largest make up 6% of the sample.

Sequencing was done on a sample of PBMCs or T cells enriched from blood (not recorded which). The chain joins TRBV5-6 to TRBJ1-4, with the identity of the D gene unclear. The TCR sequence derives from a woman aged 45-59 years who had recovered from COVID-19. CDR3 reads: CASSLLAGMTNEKLFF. The nucleotide sequence is given as TGTGCCAGCAGCTTGTTGGCGGGGATGACTAATGAAAAACTGTTTTTT. The entire variable domain, with the stretches around the CDR3 drawn from the reference TRBV5-6 and TRBJ1-4 proteins, is DAGVTQSPTHLIKTRGQQVTLRCSPKSGHDTVSWYQQALGQGPQFIFQYYEEEERQRGNFPDRFSGHQFPNYSSELNVNALLLGDSALYLCASSLLAGMTNEKLFFGSGTQLSVL.